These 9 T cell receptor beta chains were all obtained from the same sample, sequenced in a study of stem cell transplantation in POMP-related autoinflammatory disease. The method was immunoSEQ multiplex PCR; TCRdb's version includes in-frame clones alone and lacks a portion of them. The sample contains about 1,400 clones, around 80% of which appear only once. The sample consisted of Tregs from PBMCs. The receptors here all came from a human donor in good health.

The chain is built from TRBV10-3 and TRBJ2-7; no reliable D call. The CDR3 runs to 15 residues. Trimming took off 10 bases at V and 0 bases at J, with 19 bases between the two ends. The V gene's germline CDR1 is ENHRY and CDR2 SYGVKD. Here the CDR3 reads CATVGRLTSSYEQYF. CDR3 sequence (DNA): TGTGCCACCGTGGGTCGACTCACGAGCTCCTACGAGCAGTACTTC.

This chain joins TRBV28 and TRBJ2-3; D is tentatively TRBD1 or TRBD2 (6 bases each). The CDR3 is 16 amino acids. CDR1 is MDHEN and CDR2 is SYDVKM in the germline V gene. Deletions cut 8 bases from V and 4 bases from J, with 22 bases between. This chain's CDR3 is CASAAWEWGAPDTQYF. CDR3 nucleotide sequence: TGTGCCAGCGCCGCTTGGGAGTGGGGGGCCCCAGATACGCAGTATTTT.

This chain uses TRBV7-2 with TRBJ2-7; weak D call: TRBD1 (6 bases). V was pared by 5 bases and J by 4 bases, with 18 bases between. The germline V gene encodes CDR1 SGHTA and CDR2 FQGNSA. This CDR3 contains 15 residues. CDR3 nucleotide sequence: TGTGCCAGCAGCCTAACCGTAGGGGGAAATTACGAGCAGTACTTC. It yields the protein CASSLTVGGNYEQYF.

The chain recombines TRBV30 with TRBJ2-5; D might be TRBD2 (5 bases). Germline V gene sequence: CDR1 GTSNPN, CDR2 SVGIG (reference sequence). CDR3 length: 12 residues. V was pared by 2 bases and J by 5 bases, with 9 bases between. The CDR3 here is CAWSRRSETQYF. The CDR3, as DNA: TGTGCCTGGAGTAGGAGGTCGGAGACCCAGTACTTC.

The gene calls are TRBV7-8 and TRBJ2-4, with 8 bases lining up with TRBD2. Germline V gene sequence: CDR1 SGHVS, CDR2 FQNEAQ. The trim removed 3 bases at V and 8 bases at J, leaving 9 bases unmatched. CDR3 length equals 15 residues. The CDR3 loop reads CASSFFGGAGDIQYF. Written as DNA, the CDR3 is TGTGCCAGCAGCTTCTTCGGGGGGGCCGGAGACATTCAGTACTTC.

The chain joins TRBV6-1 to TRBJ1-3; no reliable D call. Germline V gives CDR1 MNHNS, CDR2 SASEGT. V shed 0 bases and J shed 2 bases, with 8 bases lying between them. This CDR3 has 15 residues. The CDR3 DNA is TGTGCCAGCAGTGAAGCGGGGTTAGCTGGAAACACCATATATTTT. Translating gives CASSEAGLAGNTIYF.

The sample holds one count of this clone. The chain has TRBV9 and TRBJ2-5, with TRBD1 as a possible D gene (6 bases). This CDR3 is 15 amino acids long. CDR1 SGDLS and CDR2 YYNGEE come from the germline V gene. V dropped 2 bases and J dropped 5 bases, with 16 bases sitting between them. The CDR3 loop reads CASSVTGKGTETQYF. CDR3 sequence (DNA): TGTGCCAGCAGCGTTACAGGGAAAGGGACGGAGACCCAGTACTTC. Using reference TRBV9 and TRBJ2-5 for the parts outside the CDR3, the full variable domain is DSGVTQTPKHLITATGQRVTLRCSPRSGDLSVYWYQQSLDQGLQFLIQYYNGEERAKGNILERFSAQQFPDLHSELNLSSLELGDSALYFCASSVTGKGTETQYFGPGTRLLVL.

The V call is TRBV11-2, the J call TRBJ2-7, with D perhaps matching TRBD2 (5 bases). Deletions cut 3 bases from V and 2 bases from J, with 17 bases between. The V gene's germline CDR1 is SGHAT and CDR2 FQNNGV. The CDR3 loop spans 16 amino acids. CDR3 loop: CASSLQSGSGTYEQYF. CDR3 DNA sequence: TGTGCCAGCAGCTTGCAGTCCGGGTCGGGGACCTACGAGCAGTACTTC.

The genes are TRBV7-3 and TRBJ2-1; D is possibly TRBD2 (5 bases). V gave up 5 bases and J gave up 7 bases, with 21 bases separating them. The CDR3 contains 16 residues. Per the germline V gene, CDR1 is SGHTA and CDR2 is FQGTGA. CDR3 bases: TGTGCCAGCAGCCCCCATCATAAGTCCGGCGGGAATGAGCAGTTCTTC. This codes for CASSPHHKSGGNEQFF.